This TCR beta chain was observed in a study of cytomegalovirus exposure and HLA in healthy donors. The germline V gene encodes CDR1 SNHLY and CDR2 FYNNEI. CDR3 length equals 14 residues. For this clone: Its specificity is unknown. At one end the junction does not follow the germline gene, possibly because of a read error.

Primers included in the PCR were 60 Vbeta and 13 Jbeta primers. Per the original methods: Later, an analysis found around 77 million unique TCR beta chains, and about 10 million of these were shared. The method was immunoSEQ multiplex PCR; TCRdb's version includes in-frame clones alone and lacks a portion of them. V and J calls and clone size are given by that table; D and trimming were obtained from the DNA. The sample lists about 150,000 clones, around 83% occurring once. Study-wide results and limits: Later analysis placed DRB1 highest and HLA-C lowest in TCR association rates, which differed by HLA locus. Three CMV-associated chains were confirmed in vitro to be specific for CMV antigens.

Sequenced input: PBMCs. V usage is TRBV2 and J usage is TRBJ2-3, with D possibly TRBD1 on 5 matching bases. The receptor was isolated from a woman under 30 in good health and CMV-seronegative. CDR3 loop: CASSEGAMADTQYF. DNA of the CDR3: TGTGCCAGCAGCGAAGGGGCTATGGCAGATACGCAGTATTTT.